Listed below are T cell receptor beta chains from one sample, sequenced in a study of T cell responses to AZD1222 COVID-19 vaccine. Using immunoSEQ multiplex PCR, the repertoire was profiled, and TCRdb retains in-frame clones only, with some absent. The table lists around 110,000 clones, 90% to 95% of them singletons, with about 3% in the top ten. This sample comprised peripheral blood, obtained on day 0 of AZD1222 vaccination. The receptors here all came from an adult in good health. CDR3s include the opening cysteine and the closing phenylalanine or tryptophan. D genes are given only for firm matches. Clone size, where shown, is once, few, many, or a class for clones that have expanded.

v_gene	d_gene	j_gene	abundance	CDR3nt	CDR3aa
TRBV28	NA	TRBJ1-1	NA	TGTGCCAGCAGTTTTTCCAGGGGCCTACCTGAGGCTTTCTTT	CASSFSRGLPEAFF
TRBV29-1	NA	TRBJ1-4	NA	TGCAGCGTTGGGCCTCGAAGTCCGGATGAAAAACTGTTTTTT	CSVGPRSPDEKLFF
TRBV5-1	TRBD1	TRBJ2-7	NA	TGCGCCAGCAGCTTCTCACAGGGGCCCTACTACGAGCAGTACTTC	CASSFSQGPYYEQYF
TRBV3-1/TRBV3-2	TRBD1	TRBJ2-7	NA	TGTGCCAGCAGCCGAACCCCGCACCAAACAGGGGGATCCTACGAGCAGTACTTC	CASSRTPHQTGGSYEQYF
TRBV5-1	NA	TRBJ1-3	NA	TGCGCCAGCAGCCTCGAATTGCCTGGAAACACCATATATTTT	CASSLELPGNTIYF
TRBV7-8	TRBD2	TRBJ2-3	NA	TGTGCCAGCAGCCCCGGACTAGCGGGAGTACAGGGTGTCACAGATACGCAGTATTTT	CASSPGLAGVQGVTDTQYF
TRBV5-1	NA	TRBJ2-1	NA	TGCGCCAGCAGCTTTAGCGGAAGCTCCTACAATGAGCAGTTCTTC	CASSFSGSSYNEQFF
TRBV7-2	NA	TRBJ1-3	NA	TGTGCCAGCAGCTTAAGTGGCAAACTAGCCGGAAACACCATATATTTT	CASSLSGKLAGNTIYF
TRBV23-1	NA	TRBJ1-6	NA	TGCGCCAGCAGTCAACCCACCAGACGGTCCCTAAATTCACCCCTCCACTTT	CASSQPTRRSLNSPLHF
TRBV19	NA	TRBJ1-6	NA	TGTGCCAGTAGTATGGGACACGATAATTCACCCCTCCACTTT	CASSMGHDNSPLHF
TRBV27	NA	TRBJ1-1	NA	TGTGCCAGCAGGGTAGGAGGTTCCACTGAAGCTTTCTTT	CASRVGGSTEAFF
TRBV6-1	NA	TRBJ1-3	NA	TGTGCCAGCAGTGAAACTCCTGGAAACACCATATATTTT	CASSETPGNTIYF
TRBV29-1	NA	TRBJ2-5	NA	TGCAGCGTTGCCTGGGAGACCCAGTACTTC	CSVAWETQYF
TRBV15	TRBD1	TRBJ2-1	NA	TGTGCCACCAGCAGAGTGGGACAGGGGGGCGAGCAGTTCTTC	CATSRVGQGGEQFF
TRBV7-6	NA	TRBJ2-1	NA	TGTGCCAGCAGCTTAGCCGATTTACCACCCGCCCATGAGCAGTTCTTC	CASSLADLPPAHEQFF
TRBV7-6	NA	TRBJ1-6	few	TGTGCCAGCAGCCTTAGGGCGCAGGGTGGGAGTAATTCACCCCTCCACTTT	CASSLRAQGGSNSPLHF
TRBV3-1/TRBV3-2	TRBD2	TRBJ2-7	NA	TGTGCCAGCAGCCTAGCGGGACTAGCGGCTTACGAGCAGTACTTC	CASSLAGLAAYEQYF
TRBV6-4	NA	TRBJ1-2	NA	TGTGCCAGCAGTGAAAGAGGATTCTATGGCTACACCTTC	CASSERGFYGYTF
TRBV15	TRBD2	TRBJ2-1	NA	TGTGCCACCAGCAAGCGGGAGGGTTTGGATGAGCAGTTCTTC	CATSKREGLDEQFF
TRBV9	TRBD1	TRBJ2-3	NA	TGTGCCAGCAGCACCCCCCGAGGGGGCACTTTCCCAGATACGCAGTATTTT	CASSTPRGGTFPDTQYF
TRBV10-3	TRBD2	TRBJ2-3	NA	TGTGCCATCAGTGAGTCGACGGGAGGGGTGGCGGATACGCAGTATTTT	CAISESTGGVADTQYF
TRBV5-1	NA	TRBJ1-1	NA	TGCGCCAGCAGCTTGGAAGTAGGAGTAAACACTGAAGCTTTCTTT	CASSLEVGVNTEAFF
TRBV29-1	NA	TRBJ1-4	NA	TGCAGCGTTGCCACCGCAGGGGCAACTAATGAAAAACTGTTTTTT	CSVATAGATNEKLFF
TRBV19	NA	TRBJ2-7	NA	TGTGCCAGTAGTATGGGCGTCTCCTACGAGCAGTACTTC	CASSMGVSYEQYF
TRBV3-1/TRBV3-2	NA	TRBJ1-2	once	TGTGCCAGCAACAACCGGGGGGGGCAAATAGCTAACTATGGCTACACCTTC	CASNNRGGQIANYGYTF
TRBV19	NA	TRBJ2-1	NA	TGTGCCAGTACTCTCCGCATTAGCCGGAATGAGCAGTTCTTC	CASTLRISRNEQFF
TRBV7-3	NA	TRBJ2-1	NA	TGTGCCAGCCGAGCTACCCCCAACAGTTACAATGAGCAGTTCTTC	CASRATPNSYNEQFF
TRBV27	NA	TRBJ1-6	NA	TGTGCCAGCAGTTTATCGGATTCCTGGTATTCACCCCTCCACTTT	CASSLSDSWYSPLHF
TRBV9	TRBD2	TRBJ2-3	NA	TGTGCCAGCAGCGTGACCGGACTAGCAGATACGCAGTATTTT	CASSVTGLADTQYF
TRBV18	NA	TRBJ2-6	NA	TGTGCCAGCTCATTCGGGGCTCCCGGGGCCAACGTCCTGACTTTC	CASSFGAPGANVLTF
TRBV6-1	TRBD1	TRBJ1-5	NA	TGTGCCAGCAGTGAAGCCCTTTATTACGGACAGGGTCTGCAGCCCCAGCATTTT	CASSEALYYGQGLQPQHF
TRBV23-1	TRBD1	TRBJ1-1	NA	TGCGCCAGCAGTCAATCGGGGACAGGGGGCACTGAAGCTTTCTTT	CASSQSGTGGTEAFF
TRBV5-1	NA	TRBJ2-1	NA	TGCGCCAGCTGGGTTGGGCAGTTCTTC	CASWVGQFF
TRBV7-7	NA	TRBJ1-5	NA	TGTGCCAGCAGCTTTATCGCCTTCAGGGGCCAACATCAGCCCCAGCATTTT	CASSFIAFRGQHQPQHF
TRBV2	TRBD1	TRBJ1-6	NA	TGTGCCAGCAGGAGGGACAGCTCCTATAATTCACCCCTCCACTTT	CASRRDSSYNSPLHF
TRBV4-2	NA	TRBJ1-1	NA	TGTGCCAGCACGCCAGGCAGGAGGGACACTGAAGCTTTCTTT	CASTPGRRDTEAFF
TRBV30	TRBD1	TRBJ1-1	NA	TGTGCCTGGAGTGACTCCAGGGGGACTGAAGCTTTCTTT	CAWSDSRGTEAFF
TRBV5-6	NA	TRBJ2-7	NA	TGTGCCAGCAGCCAGTACGGGACACCCTCCTACGAGCAGTACTTC	CASSQYGTPSYEQYF
TRBV28	NA	TRBJ1-1	NA	TGTGCCAGCAGTCCCCCTTTTAAACAAGCTTTCTTT	CASSPPFKQAFF
TRBV15	NA	TRBJ2-3	NA	TGTGCCACCAGCAGAGTAGCGGAGAGCACAGATACGCAGTATTTT	CATSRVAESTDTQYF
TRBV27	TRBD1	TRBJ2-7	NA	TGTGCCAGCAGTTTACACAGGGGGCTCAACGAGCAGTACTTC	CASSLHRGLNEQYF
TRBV10-2	NA	TRBJ2-1	NA	TGCGCCAGCGGGGGGGCTAGCGGTTACTACAATGAGCAGTTCTTC	CASGGASGYYNEQFF
TRBV5-6	NA	TRBJ2-1	NA	TGTGCCAGCAGCCCTACGATGGCTAGGACTTCAAACAACAATGAGCAGTTCTTC	CASSPTMARTSNNNEQFF
TRBV19	NA	TRBJ1-1	NA	TGTGCCAGTAGTATGGGCACGGGGAACACTGAAGCTTTCTTT	CASSMGTGNTEAFF
TRBV6-5	NA	TRBJ1-2	NA	TGTGCCAGCAGTTCATACCGGCAGGGCGACTATGGCTACACCTTC	CASSSYRQGDYGYTF
TRBV5-1	NA	TRBJ1-1	NA	TGCGCCAGCAGCTTGGCCTTTGGCCCTGAAGCTTTCTTT	CASSLAFGPEAFF
TRBV5-8	NA	TRBJ1-2	NA	TGTGCCAGCAGCTTTCGGTATTTCCAAAACTATGGCTACACCTTC	CASSFRYFQNYGYTF
TRBV27	NA	TRBJ1-2	NA	TGTGCCAGCAGCACCCGATGGGGGGGCGCCTATGGCTACACCTTC	CASSTRWGGAYGYTF
TRBV10-3	TRBD1	TRBJ2-7	NA	TGTGCCACCCAGGGGGCGGTCACCTACGAGCAGTACTTC	CATQGAVTYEQYF
TRBV4-1	NA	TRBJ2-2	once	TGCGCCAGCAGCCAGGGCCCCGCGAACACCGGGGAGCTGTTTTTT	CASSQGPANTGELFF
TRBV5-4	NA	TRBJ1-1	NA	TGTGCCAGCAGCTTGGGCGGGACGGGGGGCACTGAAGCTTTCTTT	CASSLGGTGGTEAFF
TRBV5-1	NA	TRBJ2-3	NA	TGCGCCAGCAGCCTGGACAGTTTTTCAGATACGCAGTATTTT	CASSLDSFSDTQYF
TRBV20-1	NA	TRBJ2-7	NA	TGCAGTGCTAGAGAGTTTCCCGAGCAGTACTTC	CSAREFPEQYF
TRBV6-5	TRBD1	TRBJ1-2	NA	TGTGCCAGCATAATAATGACAGGGAATCCCTATGGCTACACCTTC	CASIIMTGNPYGYTF
TRBV3-1/TRBV3-2	TRBD2	TRBJ2-1	NA	TGTGCCAGCAGCCAAACAAAACGGACTAGCGGAACGAATGAGCAGTTCTTC	CASSQTKRTSGTNEQFF
TRBV6-5	NA	TRBJ1-1	NA	TGTGCCAGCAGGGTCACAGGGCCGACTGAAGCTTTCTTT	CASRVTGPTEAFF
TRBV18	TRBD2	TRBJ2-2	NA	TGTGCCAGCTCACAAGGACTAGCGGGGGCCGCGAACACCGGGGAGCTGTTTTTT	CASSQGLAGAANTGELFF
TRBV5-1	NA	TRBJ1-4	NA	TGCGCCAGCATCTGGAGGGCCACTAATGAAAAACTGTTTTTT	CASIWRATNEKLFF
TRBV28	NA	TRBJ2-1	NA	TGTGCCAGCAGTTATCGCCCCGCTAGCACAACTTCAAGGGATTACAATGAGCAGTTCTTC	CASSYRPASTTSRDYNEQFF